This T cell receptor beta chain was documented in a study of cytomegalovirus exposure and HLA in healthy donors. About the research overall: A prior study identified 117 million unique TCR beta sequences from about 180 million T cells.

V dropped 6 bases and J dropped 3 bases, with 12 bases sitting between them. The CDR3 runs to 13 residues. CDR1 and CDR2 from the germline V gene are MNHEY and SMNVEV (reference sequence). The PCR had 60 Vbeta and 13 Jbeta primers. Libraries were prepared by immunoSEQ multiplex PCR; TCRdb keeps only in-frame clonotypes and omits some of them. The table lists some 150,000 clones, around 79% of them singletons. This TCR was recovered from a man in his forties in good health and CMV-seronegative. The chain couples TRBV27 to TRBJ2-7; possibly TRBD2 for D (6 bases). Specimen: PBMCs. CDR3 sequence (DNA): TGTGCCAGCAGGAGGGGACTCCACTACGAGCAGTACTTC. Its protein product is CASRRGLHYEQYF.